This T cell receptor (beta chain) was sequenced during a study of technical replicates of blood from a few donors. The table came from immunoSEQ multiplex PCR; TCRdb's copy has only in-frame clones and leaves some out. This repertoire shows about 61,000 clones, 97% found once; its top ten account for just under 0.2%. CDR3 length: 16 residues. Germline-derived CDR1 and CDR2 are SGHKS and YYEKEE (reference sequence). Between the trimmed V and J ends, which lost 3 bases and 4 bases, there was a span of 19 bases. Material for sequencing was T cells isolated from PBMCs. The sequence came from a human donor in good health. The chain joins TRBV5-5 to TRBJ1-2; the D gene is possibly TRBD1 (6 bases). The DNA for the CDR3 is TGTGCCAGCAGCTCGGGGAGGGGGGCAGGTGTCTATGGCTACACCTTC. It yields the protein CASSSGRGAGVYGYTF.